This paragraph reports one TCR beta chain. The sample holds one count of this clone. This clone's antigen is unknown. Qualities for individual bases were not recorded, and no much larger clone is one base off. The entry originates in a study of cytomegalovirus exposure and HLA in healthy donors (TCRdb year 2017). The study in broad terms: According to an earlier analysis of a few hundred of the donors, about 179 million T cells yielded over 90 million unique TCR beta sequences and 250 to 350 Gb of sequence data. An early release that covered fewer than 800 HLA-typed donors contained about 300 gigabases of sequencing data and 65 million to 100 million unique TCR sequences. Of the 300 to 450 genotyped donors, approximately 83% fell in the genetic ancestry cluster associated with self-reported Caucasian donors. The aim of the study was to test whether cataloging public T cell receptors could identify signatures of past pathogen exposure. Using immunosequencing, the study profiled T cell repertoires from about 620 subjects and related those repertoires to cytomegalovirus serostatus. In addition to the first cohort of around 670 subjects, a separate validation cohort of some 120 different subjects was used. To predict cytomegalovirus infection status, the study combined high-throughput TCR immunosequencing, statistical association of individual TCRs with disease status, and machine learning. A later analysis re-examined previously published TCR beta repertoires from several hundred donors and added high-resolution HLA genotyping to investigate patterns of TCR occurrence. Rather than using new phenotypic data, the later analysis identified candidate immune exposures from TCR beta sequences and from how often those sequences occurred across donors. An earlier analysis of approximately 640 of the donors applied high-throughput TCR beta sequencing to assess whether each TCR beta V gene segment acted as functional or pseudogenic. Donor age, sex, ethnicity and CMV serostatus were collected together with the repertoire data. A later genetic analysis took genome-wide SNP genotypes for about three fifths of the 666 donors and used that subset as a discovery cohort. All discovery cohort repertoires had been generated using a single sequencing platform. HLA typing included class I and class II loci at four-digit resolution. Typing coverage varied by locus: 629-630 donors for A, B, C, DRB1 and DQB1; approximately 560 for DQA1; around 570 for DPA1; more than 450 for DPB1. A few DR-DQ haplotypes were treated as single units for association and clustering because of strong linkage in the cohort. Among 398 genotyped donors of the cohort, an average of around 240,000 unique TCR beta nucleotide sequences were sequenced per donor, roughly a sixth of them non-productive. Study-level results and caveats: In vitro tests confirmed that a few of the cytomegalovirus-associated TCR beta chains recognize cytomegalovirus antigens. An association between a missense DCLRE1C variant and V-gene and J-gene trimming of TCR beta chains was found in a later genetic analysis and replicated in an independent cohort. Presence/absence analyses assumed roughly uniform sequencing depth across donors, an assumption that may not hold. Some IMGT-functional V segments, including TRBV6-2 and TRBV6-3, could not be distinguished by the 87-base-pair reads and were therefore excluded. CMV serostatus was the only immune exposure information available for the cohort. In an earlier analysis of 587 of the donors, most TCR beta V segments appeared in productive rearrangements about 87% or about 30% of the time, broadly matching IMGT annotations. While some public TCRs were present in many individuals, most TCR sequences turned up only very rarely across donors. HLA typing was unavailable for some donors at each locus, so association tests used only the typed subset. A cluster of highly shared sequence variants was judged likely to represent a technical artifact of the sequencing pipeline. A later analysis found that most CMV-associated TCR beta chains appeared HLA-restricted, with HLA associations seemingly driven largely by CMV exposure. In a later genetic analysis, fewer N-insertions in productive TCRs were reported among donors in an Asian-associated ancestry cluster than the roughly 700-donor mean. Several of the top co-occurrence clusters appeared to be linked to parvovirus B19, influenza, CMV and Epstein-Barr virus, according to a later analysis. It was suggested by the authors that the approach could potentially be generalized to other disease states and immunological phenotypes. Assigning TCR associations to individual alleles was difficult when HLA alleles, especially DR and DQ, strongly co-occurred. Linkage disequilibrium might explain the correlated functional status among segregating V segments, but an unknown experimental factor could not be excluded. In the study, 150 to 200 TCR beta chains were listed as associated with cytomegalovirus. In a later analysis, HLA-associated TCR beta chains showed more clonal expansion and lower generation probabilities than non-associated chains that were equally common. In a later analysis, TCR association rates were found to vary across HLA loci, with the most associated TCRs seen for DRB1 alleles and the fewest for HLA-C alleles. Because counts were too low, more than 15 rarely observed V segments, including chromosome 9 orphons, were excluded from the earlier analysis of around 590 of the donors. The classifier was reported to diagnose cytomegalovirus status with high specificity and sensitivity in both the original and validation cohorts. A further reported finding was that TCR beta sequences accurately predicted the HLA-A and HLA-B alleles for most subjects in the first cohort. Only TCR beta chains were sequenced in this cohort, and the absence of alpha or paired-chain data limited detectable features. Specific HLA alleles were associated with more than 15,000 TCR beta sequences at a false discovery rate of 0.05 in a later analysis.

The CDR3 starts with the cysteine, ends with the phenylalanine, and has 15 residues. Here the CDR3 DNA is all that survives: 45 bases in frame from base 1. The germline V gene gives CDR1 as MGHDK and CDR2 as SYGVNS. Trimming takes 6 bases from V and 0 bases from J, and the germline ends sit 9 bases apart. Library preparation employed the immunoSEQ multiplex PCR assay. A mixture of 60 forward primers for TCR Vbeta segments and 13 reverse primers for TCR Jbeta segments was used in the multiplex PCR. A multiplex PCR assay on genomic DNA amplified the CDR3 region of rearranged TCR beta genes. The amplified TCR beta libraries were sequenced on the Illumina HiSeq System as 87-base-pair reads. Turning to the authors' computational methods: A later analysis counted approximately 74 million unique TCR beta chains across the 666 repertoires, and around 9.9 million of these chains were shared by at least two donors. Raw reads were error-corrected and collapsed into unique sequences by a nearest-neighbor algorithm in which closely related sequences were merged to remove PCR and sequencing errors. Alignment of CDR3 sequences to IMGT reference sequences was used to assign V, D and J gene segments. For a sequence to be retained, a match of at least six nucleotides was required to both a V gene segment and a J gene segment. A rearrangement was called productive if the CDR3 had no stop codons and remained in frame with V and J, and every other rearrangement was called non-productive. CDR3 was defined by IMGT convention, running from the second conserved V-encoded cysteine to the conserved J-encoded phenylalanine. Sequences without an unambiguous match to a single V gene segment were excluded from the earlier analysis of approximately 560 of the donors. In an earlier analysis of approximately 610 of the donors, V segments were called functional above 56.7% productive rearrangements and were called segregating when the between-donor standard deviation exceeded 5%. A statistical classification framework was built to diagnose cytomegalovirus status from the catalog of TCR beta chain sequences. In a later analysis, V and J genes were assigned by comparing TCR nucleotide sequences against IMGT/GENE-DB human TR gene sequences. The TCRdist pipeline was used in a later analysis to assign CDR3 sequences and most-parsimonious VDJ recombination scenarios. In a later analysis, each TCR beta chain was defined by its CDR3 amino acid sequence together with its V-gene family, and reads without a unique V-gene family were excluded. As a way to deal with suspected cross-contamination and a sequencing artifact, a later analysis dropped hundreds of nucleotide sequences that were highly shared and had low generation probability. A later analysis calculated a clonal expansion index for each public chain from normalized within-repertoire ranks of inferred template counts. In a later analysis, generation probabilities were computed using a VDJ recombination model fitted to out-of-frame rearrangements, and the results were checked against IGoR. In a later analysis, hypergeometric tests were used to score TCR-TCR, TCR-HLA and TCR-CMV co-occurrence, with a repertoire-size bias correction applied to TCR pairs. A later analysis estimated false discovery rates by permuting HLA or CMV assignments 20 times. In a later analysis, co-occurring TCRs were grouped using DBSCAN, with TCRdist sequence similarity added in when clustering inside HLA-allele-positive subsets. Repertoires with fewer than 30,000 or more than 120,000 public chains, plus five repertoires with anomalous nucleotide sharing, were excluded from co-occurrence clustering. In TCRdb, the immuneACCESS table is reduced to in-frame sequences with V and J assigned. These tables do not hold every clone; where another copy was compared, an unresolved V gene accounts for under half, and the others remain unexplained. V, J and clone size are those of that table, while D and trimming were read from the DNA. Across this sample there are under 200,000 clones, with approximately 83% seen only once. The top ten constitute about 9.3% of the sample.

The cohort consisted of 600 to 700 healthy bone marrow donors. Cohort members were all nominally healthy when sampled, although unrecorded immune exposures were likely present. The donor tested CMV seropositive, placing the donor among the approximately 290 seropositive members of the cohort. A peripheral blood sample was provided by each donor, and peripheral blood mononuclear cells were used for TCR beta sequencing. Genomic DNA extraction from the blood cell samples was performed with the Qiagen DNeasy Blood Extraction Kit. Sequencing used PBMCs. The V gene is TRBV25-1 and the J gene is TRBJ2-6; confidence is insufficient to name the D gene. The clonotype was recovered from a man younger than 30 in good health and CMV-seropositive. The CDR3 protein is CASRVPSSGANVLTF. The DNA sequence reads TGTGCCAGCAGGGTCCCGAGCTCTGGGGCCAACGTCCTGACTTTC.